This T cell receptor (beta chain) comes out of a study of T cell responses to AZD1222 COVID-19 vaccine. Using immunoSEQ multiplex PCR, the repertoire was profiled, and TCRdb retains in-frame clones only, with some absent. The data show under 200,000 clones, around nine tenths seen once. The V gene lost 4 bases and the J gene lost 0 bases, with 9 bases spanning the gap. Germline loops: CDR1 MGHDK, CDR2 SYGVNS. There are 15 residues in the CDR3. For this clone: Its antigen is still unknown.

Investigators merged groups given second doses at roughly 4 or roughly 12 weeks. Whole-study findings and limits: Nearly half of unique spike-specific TCRs reportedly avoided B.1.351 and B.1.1.7 mutated regions.

The chain combines TRBV25-1 with TRBJ2-2, with D hard to call. The clonotype was recovered from an adult who received the AZD1222 COVID-19 vaccine. Here the sequenced sample was peripheral blood, taken 28 days after the second AZD1222 dose. The CDR3 DNA reads TGTGCCAGCAGTGTTGACAACTCGAACACCGGGGAGCTGTTTTTT. It specifies CASSVDNSNTGELFF.